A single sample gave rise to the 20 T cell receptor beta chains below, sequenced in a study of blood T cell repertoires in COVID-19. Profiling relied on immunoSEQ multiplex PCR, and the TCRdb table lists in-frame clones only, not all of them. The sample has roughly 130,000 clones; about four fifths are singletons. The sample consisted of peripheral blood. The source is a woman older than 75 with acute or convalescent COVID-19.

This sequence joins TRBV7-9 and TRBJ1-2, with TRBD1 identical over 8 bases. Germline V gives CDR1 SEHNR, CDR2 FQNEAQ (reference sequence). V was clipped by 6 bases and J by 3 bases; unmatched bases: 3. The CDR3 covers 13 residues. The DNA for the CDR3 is TGTGCCAGCAGACCGACAGGGGACTATGGCTACACCTTC. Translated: CASRPTGDYGYTF.

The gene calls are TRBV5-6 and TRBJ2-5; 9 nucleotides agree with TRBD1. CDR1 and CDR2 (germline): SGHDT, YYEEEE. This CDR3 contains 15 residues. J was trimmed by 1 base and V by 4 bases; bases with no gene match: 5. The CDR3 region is CASSPRTGAQETQYF. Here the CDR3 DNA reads TGTGCCAGCAGCCCCCGGACAGGGGCCCAAGAGACCCAGTACTTC. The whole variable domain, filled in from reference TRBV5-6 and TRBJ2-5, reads DAGVTQSPTHLIKTRGQQVTLRCSPKSGHDTVSWYQQALGQGPQFIFQYYEEEERQRGNFPDRFSGHQFPNYSSELNVNALLLGDSALYLCASSPRTGAQETQYFGPGTRLLVL.

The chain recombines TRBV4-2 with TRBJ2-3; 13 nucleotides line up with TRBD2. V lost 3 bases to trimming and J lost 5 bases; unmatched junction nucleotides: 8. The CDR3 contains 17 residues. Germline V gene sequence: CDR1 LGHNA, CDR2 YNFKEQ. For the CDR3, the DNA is TGTGCCAGCAGCCAGGATACTAGCGGGGGGGCCAAAGATACGCAGTATTTT. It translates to CASSQDTSGGAKDTQYF.

The CDR3 here is CASSLSDRGHIDNSPLHF. As DNA, the CDR3 is TGTGCCAGCAGCTTAAGTGACAGGGGGCACATCGATAATTCACCCCTCCACTTT. The gene calls are TRBV28 and TRBJ1-6; 10 bases agree with TRBD1. Losses at the gene ends were 6 bases for V and 5 bases for J; bases not matched to a gene: 13. This CDR3 is 18 amino acids long. CDR1 MDHEN and CDR2 SYDVKM come from the germline V gene.

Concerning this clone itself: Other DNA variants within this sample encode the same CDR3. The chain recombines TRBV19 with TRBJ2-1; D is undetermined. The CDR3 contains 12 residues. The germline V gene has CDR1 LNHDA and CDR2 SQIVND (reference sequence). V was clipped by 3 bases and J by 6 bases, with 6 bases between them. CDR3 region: CASSMSGNEQFF. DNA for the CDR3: TGTGCCAGTAGTATGTCAGGCAATGAGCAGTTCTTC. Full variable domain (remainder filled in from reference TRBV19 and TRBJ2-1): DGGITQSPKYLFRKEGQNVTLSCEQNLNHDAMYWYRQDPGQGLRLIYYSQIVNDFQKGDIAEGYSVSREKKESFPLTVTSAQKNPTAFYLCASSMSGNEQFFGPGTRLTVL.

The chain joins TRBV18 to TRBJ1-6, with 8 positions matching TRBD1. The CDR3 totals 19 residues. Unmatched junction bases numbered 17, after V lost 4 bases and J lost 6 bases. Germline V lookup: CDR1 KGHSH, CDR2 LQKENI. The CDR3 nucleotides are TGTGCCAGCTCACACAAAAGCCGGGACAGGCCGAACAGTAATTCACCCCTCCACTTT. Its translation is CASSHKSRDRPNSNSPLHF.

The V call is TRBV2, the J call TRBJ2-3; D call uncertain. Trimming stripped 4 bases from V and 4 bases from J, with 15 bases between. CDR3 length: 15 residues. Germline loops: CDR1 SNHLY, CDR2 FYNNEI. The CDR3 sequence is CASSVDSVGPDTQYF. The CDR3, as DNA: TGTGCCAGCAGTGTAGACTCCGTCGGCCCAGATACGCAGTATTTT.

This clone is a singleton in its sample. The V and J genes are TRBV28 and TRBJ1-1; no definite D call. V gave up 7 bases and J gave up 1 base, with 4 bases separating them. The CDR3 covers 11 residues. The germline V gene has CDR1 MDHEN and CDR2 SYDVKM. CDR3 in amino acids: CASTRNTEAFF. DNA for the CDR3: TGTGCCAGCACGAGGAACACTGAAGCTTTCTTT.

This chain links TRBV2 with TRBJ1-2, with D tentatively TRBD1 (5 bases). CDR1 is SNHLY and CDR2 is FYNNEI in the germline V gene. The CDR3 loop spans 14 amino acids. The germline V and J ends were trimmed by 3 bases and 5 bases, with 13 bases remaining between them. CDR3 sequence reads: CASSEGGGLYGYTF. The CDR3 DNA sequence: TGTGCCAGCAGTGAGGGGGGAGGTCTTTATGGCTACACCTTC. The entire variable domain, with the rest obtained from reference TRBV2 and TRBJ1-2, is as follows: EPEVTQTPSHQVTQMGQEVILRCVPISNHLYFYWYRQILGQKVEFLVSFYNNEISEKSEIFDDQFSVERPDGSNFTLKIRSTKLEDSAMYFCASSEGGGLYGYTFGSGTRLTVV.

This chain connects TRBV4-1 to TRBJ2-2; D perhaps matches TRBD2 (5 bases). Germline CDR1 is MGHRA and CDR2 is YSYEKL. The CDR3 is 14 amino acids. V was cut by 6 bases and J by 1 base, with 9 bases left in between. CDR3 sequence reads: CASRPGGNTGELFF. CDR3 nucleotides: TGCGCCAGCAGACCCGGAGGGAACACCGGGGAGCTGTTTTTT.

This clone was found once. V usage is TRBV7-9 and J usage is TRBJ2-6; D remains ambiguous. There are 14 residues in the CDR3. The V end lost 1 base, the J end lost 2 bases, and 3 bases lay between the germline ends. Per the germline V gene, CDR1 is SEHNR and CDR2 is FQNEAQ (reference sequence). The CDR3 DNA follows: TGTGCCAGCAGCTTAGGAGCTGGGGCCAACGTCCTGACTTTC. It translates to CASSLGAGANVLTF.

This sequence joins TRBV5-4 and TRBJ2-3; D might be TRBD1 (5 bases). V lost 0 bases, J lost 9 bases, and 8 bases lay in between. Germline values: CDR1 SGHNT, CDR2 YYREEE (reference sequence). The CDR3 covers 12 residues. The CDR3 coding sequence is TGTGCCAGCAGCTTGGATGGGGCAACGCAGTATTTT. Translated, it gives CASSLDGATQYF. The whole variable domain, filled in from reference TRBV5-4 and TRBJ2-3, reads ETGVTQSPTHLIKTRGQQVTLRCSSQSGHNTVSWYQQALGQGPQFIFQYYREEENGRGNFPPRFSGLQFPNYSSELNVNALELDDSALYLCASSLDGATQYFGPGTRLTVL.

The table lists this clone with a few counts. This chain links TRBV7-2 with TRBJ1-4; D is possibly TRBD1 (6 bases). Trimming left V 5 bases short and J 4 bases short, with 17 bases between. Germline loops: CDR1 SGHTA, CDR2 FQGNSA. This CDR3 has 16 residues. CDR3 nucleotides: TGTGCCAGCAGCCGGACAGTCGTCTCCCATAATGAAAAACTGTTTTTT. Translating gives CASSRTVVSHNEKLFF.

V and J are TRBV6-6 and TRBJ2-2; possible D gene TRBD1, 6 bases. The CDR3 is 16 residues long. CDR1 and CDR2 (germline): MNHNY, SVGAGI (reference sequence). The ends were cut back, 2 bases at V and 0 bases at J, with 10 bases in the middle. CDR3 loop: CASSYPQGSNTGELFF. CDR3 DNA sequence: TGTGCCAGCAGTTACCCGCAGGGGTCGAACACCGGGGAGCTGTTTTTT.

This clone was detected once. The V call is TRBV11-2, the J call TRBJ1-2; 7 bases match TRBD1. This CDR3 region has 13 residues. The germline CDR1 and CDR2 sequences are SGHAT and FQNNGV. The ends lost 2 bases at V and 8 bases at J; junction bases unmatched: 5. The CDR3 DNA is TGTGCCAGCAGCTTAAGGGACAGCGGGGGCTACACCTTC. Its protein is CASSLRDSGGYTF.

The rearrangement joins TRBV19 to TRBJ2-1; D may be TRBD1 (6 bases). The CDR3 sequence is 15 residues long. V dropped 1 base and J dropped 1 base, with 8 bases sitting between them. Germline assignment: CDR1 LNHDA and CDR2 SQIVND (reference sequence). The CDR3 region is CASSIGGQSYNEQFF. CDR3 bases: TGTGCCAGTAGTATAGGAGGACAGTCCTACAATGAGCAGTTCTTC.

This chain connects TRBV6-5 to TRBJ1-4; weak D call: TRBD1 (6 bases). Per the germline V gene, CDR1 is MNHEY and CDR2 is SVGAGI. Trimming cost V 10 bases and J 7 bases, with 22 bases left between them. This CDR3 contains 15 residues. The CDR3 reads CATRGQPTRSEKLFF. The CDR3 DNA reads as TGTGCCACCCGAGGACAGCCAACCCGGAGTGAAAAACTGTTTTTT.

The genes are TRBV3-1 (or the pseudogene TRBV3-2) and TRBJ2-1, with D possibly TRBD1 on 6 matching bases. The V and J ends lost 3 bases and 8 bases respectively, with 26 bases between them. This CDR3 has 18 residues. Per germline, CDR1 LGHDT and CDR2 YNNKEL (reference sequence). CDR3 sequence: CASSQMAVWTAFGYEQFF. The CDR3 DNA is TGTGCCAGCAGCCAGATGGCAGTGTGGACAGCCTTCGGGTATGAGCAGTTCTTC.

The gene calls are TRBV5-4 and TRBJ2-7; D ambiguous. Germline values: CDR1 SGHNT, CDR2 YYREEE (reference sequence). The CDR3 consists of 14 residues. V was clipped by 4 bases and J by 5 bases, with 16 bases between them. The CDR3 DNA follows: TGTGCCAGCAGCCCGTATTCCCTCCTCCACGAGCAGTACTTC. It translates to CASSPYSLLHEQYF.

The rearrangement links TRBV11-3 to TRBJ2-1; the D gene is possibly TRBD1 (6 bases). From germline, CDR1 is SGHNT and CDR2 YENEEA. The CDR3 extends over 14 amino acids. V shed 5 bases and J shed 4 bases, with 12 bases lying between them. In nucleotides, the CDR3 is TGTGCCAGCAGCCGAGACGGACAGTACAATGAGCAGTTCTTC. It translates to CASSRDGQYNEQFF.